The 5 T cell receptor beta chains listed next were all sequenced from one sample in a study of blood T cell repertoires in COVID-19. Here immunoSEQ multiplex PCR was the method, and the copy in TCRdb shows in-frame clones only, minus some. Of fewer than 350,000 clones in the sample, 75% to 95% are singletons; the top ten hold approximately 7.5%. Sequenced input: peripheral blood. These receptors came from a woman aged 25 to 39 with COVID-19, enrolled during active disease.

The CDR3 loop reads CSVVGRQGTDTQYF. CDR3 DNA: TGCAGCGTTGTGGGTCGACAGGGTACAGATACGCAGTATTTT. The V call is TRBV29-1, the J call TRBJ2-3, with 7 bases aligning to TRBD1. Germline V CDR1 and CDR2: SQVTM, ANQGSEA. The V and J ends lost 4 bases and 3 bases, in that order; junction bases with no gene match: 7. There are 14 residues in the CDR3.

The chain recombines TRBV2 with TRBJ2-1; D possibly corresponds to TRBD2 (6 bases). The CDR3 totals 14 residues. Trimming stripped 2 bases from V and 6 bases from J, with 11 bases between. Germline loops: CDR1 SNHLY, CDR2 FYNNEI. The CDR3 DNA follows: TGTGCCAGCAGTGAATTAGCGGAATTCAATGAGCAGTTCTTC. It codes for CASSELAEFNEQFF.

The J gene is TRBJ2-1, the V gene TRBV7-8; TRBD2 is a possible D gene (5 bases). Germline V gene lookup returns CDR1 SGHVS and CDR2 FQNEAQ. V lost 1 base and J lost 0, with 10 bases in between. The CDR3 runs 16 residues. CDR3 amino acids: CASSLGPGSSYNEQFF. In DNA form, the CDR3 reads TGTGCCAGCAGCTTAGGGCCGGGGAGCTCCTACAATGAGCAGTTCTTC.

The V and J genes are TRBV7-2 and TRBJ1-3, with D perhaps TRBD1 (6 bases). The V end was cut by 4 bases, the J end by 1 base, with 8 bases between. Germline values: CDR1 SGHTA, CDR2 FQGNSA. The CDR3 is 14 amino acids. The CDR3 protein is CASSSQGSGNTIYF. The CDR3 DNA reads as TGTGCCAGCAGCTCCCAGGGGTCTGGAAACACCATATATTTT. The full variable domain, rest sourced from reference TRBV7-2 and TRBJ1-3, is GAGVSQSPSNKVTEKGKDVELRCDPISGHTALYWYRQSLGQGLEFLIYFQGNSAPDKSGLPSDRFSAERTGGSVSTLTIQRTQQEDSAVYLCASSSQGSGNTIYFGEGSWLTVV.

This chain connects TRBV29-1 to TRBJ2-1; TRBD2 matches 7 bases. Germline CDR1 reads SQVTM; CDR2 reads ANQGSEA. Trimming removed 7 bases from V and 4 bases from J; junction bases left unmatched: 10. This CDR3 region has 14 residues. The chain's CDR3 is CSAASGTGYNEQFF. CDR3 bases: TGCAGCGCGGCAAGCGGGACTGGATACAATGAGCAGTTCTTC.